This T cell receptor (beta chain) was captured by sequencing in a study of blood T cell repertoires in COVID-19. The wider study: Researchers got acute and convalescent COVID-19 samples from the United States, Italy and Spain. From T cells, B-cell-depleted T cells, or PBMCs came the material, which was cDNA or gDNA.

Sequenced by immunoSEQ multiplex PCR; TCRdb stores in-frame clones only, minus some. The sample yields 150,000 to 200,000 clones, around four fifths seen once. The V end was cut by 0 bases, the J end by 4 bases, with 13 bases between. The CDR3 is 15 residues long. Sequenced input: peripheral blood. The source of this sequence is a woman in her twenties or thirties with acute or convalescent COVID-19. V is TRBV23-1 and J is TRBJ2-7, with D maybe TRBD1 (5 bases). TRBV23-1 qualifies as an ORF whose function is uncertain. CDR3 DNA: TGCGCCAGCAGTCAATCGAACAGGCCCTGGTACGAGCAGTACTTC. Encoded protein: CASSQSNRPWYEQYF.